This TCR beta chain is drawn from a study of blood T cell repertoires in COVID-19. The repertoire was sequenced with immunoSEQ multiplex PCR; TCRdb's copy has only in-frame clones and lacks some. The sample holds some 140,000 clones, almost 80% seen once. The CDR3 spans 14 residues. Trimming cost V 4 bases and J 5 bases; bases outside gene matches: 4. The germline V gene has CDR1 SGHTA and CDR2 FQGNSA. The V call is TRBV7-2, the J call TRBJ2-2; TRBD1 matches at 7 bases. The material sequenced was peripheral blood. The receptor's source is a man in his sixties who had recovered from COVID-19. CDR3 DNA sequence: TGTGCCAGCAGCTCCACAGGGGTAACCGGGGAGCTGTTTTTT. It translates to CASSSTGVTGELFF.